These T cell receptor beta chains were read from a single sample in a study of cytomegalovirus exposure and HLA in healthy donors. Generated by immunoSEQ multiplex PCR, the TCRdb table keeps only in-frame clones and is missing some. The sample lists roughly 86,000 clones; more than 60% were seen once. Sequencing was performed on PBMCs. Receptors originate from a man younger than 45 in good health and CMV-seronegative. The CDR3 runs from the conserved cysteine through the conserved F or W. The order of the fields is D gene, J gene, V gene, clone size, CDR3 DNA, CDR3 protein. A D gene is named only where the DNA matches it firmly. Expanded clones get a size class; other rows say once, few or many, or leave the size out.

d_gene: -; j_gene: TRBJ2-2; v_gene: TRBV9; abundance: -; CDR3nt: TGTGCCAGCAGCGTAGCGTATAGGGTTAGCGGCACCGGGGAGCTGTTTTTT; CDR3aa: CASSVAYRVSGTGELFF
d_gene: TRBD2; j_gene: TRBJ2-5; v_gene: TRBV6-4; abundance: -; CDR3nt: TGTGCCAGCAGTATCAGGGAGGGAGAGACCCAGTACTTC; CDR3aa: CASSIREGETQYF
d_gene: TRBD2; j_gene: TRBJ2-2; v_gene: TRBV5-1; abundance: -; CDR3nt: TGCGCCAGCAGCACTGCGGCGGGGGAAAGCGGGGAGCTGTTTTTT; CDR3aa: CASSTAAGESGELFF
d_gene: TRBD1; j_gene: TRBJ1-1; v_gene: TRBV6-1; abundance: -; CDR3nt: TGTGCCAGCAGTGAAATACCGACAGGGTTAGGCACTGAAGCTTTCTTT; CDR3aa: CASSEIPTGLGTEAFF
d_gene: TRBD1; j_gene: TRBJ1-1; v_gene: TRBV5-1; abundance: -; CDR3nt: TGCGCCAGCAGAAACCGGGACAGCACTGAAGCTTTCTTT; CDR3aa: CASRNRDSTEAFF
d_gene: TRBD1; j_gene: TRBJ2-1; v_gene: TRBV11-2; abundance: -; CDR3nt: TGTGCCAGCAGCTTAGGTTATACAGGGGATCCGTACAATGAGCAGTTCTTC; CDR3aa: CASSLGYTGDPYNEQFF
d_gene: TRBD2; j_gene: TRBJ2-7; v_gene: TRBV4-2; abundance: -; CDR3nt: TGTGCCAGCAGCCGCCCTCGGGGGCTAGCGGGGGCACGTCAATACGAGCAGTACTTC; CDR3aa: CASSRPRGLAGARQYEQYF
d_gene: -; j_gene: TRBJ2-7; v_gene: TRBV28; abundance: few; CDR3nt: TGTGCCGGGGGGGGAGGGGGCTACGAGCAGTACTTC; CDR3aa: CAGGGGGYEQYF
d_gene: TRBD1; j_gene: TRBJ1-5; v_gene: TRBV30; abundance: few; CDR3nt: TGTGCCTGGACACGGGACAGGGACAATCAGCCCCAGCATTTT; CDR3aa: CAWTRDRDNQPQHF
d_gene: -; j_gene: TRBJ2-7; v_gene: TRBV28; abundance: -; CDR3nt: TGTGCCAGCAGTTCCCTCTCTCGGGGAGTAGTATACGAGCAGTACTTC; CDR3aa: CASSSLSRGVVYEQYF
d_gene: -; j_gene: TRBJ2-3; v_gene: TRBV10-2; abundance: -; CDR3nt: TGCGCCAGCAGTGATTGGGGGGTTAGCACAGATACGCAGTATTTT; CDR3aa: CASSDWGVSTDTQYF
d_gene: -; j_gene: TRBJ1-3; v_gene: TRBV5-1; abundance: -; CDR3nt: TGCGCCAGCAGCTTCACGGGTACTAGAAACACCATATATTTT; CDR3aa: CASSFTGTRNTIYF
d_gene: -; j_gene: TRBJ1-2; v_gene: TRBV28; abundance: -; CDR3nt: TGTGCCAGCAGTTTAGGGCAGAGTAACTATGGCTACACCTTC; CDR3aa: CASSLGQSNYGYTF
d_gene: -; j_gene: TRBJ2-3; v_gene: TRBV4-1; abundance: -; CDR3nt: TGCGCCAGCAGCCGATCCTCCATGGGCGGCACAGATACGCAGTATTTT; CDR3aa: CASSRSSMGGTDTQYF